These 9 T cell receptor beta chains came from one sample sequenced in a study of neurological immune-mediated disorders. Using its own MiXCR run on the 5' RACE reads, TCRdb lists one record per CDR3 protein. The sample lists around 68,000 distinct CDR3 sequences, over 4% seen once, with about 2.6% in the top ten. The sequencing sample was made of PBMCs. These receptors were collected from a man aged 50-59 years with multiple sclerosis.

At least ten counts were recorded for this clonotype. The chain is built from TRBV20-1 and TRBJ2-5; D call uncertain. Trimming took off 6 bases at V and 4 bases at J, with 18 bases between the two ends. CDR1 DFQATT and CDR2 SNEGSKA come from the germline V gene (reference sequence). This CDR3 region has 14 residues. CDR3 region: CSAPLSPGRETQYF. CDR3 in DNA: TGCAGTGCCCCCCTCAGCCCGGGTAGAGAGACCCAGTACTTC.

By its share, this clonotype is medium-sized (0.01 to 0.1%). V gene TRBV20-1 combines with J gene TRBJ2-7; D is perhaps TRBD2 (6 bases). The V gene's germline CDR1 is DFQATT and CDR2 SNEGSKA (reference sequence). The CDR3 spans 11 residues. The CDR3 DNA reads TGCTTGCCGGGGGAAGGGCGGGAGCAGTACGTC. Its protein product is CLPGEGREQYV.

The table lists this clonotype with many counts. CDR3 amino acids: CASSFSGTGVETQYF. The CDR3 DNA reads TGCGCCAGCAGCTTTTCCGGGACAGGGGTAGAGACCCAGTACTTC. The chain recombines TRBV5-1 with TRBJ2-5, with 10 nucleotides matching TRBD1. This CDR3 spans 15 amino acids. The V segment lost 2 bases and the J segment 4 bases; nucleotides outside the gene matches: 5. Per germline, CDR1 SGHRS and CDR2 YFSETQ. Full variable domain (remainder filled in from reference TRBV5-1 and TRBJ2-5): KAGVTQTPRYLIKTRGQQVTLSCSPISGHRSVSWYQQTPGQGLQFLFEYFSETQRNKGNFPGRFSGRQFSNSRSEMNVSTLELGDSALYLCASSFSGTGVETQYFGPGTRLLVL.

The table lists this clonotype with many counts. This chain links TRBV5-1 with TRBJ2-5; TRBD1 might be the D (6 bases). The ends were cut back, 1 base at V and 2 bases at J, with 9 bases in the middle. Per the germline V gene, CDR1 is SGHRS and CDR2 is YFSETQ. This CDR3 contains 14 residues. CDR3 sequence: CASSLPGQQETQYF. The CDR3 DNA follows: TGCGCCAGCAGCTTGCCAGGACAGCAAGAGACCCAGTACTTC.

This clonotype was seen ten or more times. The V and J genes are TRBV5-1 and TRBJ2-4; tentatively, D is TRBD2 (6 bases). The CDR3 contains 18 residues. V shed 4 bases and J shed 1 base, with 21 bases lying between them. The germline V gene has CDR1 SGHRS and CDR2 YFSETQ. The CDR3 DNA reads as TGCGCCAGCAGCCCAAGACGGGACGGGGGATCGGCCAAAAACATTCAGTACTTC. This sequence encodes CASSPRRDGGSAKNIQYF. The variable domain in full, completed from reference TRBV5-1 and TRBJ2-4, reads KAGVTQTPRYLIKTRGQQVTLSCSPISGHRSVSWYQQTPGQGLQFLFEYFSETQRNKGNFPGRFSGRQFSNSRSEMNVSTLELGDSALYLCASSPRRDGGSAKNIQYFGAGTRLSVL.

This clonotype occurred many times. V gene TRBV7-9 combines with J gene TRBJ2-1; 7 bases fit TRBD2. Trimming took 0 bases from V and 10 from J; bases not matched to a gene: 6. From germline, CDR1 is SEHNR and CDR2 FQNEAQ (reference sequence). This CDR3 has 14 residues. CDR3 coding DNA: TGTGCCAGCAGCTTAGCGTCCACTAGCGCCGAGCAGTTCTTC. Translating gives CASSLASTSAEQFF.

This clonotype was seen ten or more times. It may be a read error: a sequence one base away is much more abundant. The chain has TRBV10-1 and TRBJ2-1; 7 nucleotides agree with TRBD2. CDR3 size: 13 residues. With V trimmed by 8 bases and J by 4 bases, 5 bases remained unmatched. Germline V lookup: CDR1 WNHNN, CDR2 SYGVQD (reference sequence). CDR3 sequence reads: CASQSAGYNEQFF. CDR3 DNA: TGCGCCAGCCAGTCAGCGGGGTACAATGAGCAGTTCTTC.

The CDR3 reads CSAGRGSNTNTEAFF. CDR3 DNA: TGCAGTGCGGGGAGGGGGTCGAACACGAACACTGAAGCTTTCTTT. The gene calls are TRBV20-1 and TRBJ1-1; D possibly corresponds to TRBD1 (6 bases). Germline V gene data show CDR1 as DFQATT and CDR2 as SNEGSKA (reference sequence). V was shortened by 6 bases and J by 1 base, with 18 bases between the two germline ends. CDR3 length: 15 residues.

This clonotype came up many times. V is TRBV12-3 or TRBV12-4 and J is TRBJ2-2; D is perhaps TRBD1 (5 bases). V lost 5 bases, J lost 0 bases, and 16 bases lay in between. The CDR3 loop spans 17 amino acids. Here the CDR3 reads CASSIGLGLTNTGELFF. The DNA for the CDR3 is TGTGCCAGCAGTATTGGGTTGGGGCTAACGAACACCGGGGAGCTGTTTTTT.